The sequence of this TCR beta chain was determined in a study of CD4+ T cells in melanoma. Study-level findings and limits: In melanoma, neoantigen-specific CD4+ T cells reportedly differed in differentiation state.

The method was immunoSEQ multiplex PCR; TCRdb's version includes in-frame clones alone and lacks a portion of them. The sample shows some 110,000 clones, around 93% of them seen only once. The CDR3 extends over 15 amino acids. V gave up 0 bases and J gave up 0 bases, with 6 bases separating them. Germline values: CDR1 SGHAT, CDR2 FQDESV (reference sequence). As regards this clone: Its target is unknown.

This clonotype originated in a human donor with melanoma. The sequenced sample was peripheral blood. This rearrangement joins TRBV11-1 to TRBJ2-1; D is unresolved. The CDR3 is CASSLAGPSYNEQFF. CDR3 nucleotide sequence: TGTGCCAGCAGCTTAGCCGGACCCTCCTACAATGAGCAGTTCTTC.